Listed here are 7 T cell receptor beta chains from one sample, sequenced in a study of cytomegalovirus exposure and HLA in healthy donors. Primers: 60 Vbeta forward and 13 Jbeta reverse. Data came from immunoSEQ multiplex PCR; TCRdb stores just in-frame clones and leaves some out. Of 150,000 to 180,000 clones listed, around 80% are singletons. Sequences were obtained from PBMCs. These receptor sequences come from a middle-aged woman in good health and CMV-seronegative.

The chain joins TRBV4-1 to TRBJ1-4; weak D call: TRBD1 (5 bases). Per the germline V gene, CDR1 is MGHRA and CDR2 is YSYEKL. The germline V and J ends were trimmed by 0 bases and 4 bases, with 9 bases remaining between them. This CDR3 spans 15 amino acids. The CDR3 nucleotides are TGCGCCAGCAGCCAAGAAAGGGGCCGTAATGAAAAACTGTTTTTT. Amino acid sequence: CASSQERGRNEKLFF.

As regards this clone: This same CDR3 is encoded by further DNA sequences in the sample. The chain links TRBV10-3 to TRBJ1-1; 9 bases map to TRBD1. In germline, CDR1 is ENHRY, CDR2 SYGVKD. V trimming: 6 bases; J trimming: 1 base; junction bases outside the gene matches: 0. This CDR3 has 13 residues. In DNA form, the CDR3 reads TGTGCCATCAGACAGGGGGCGAACACTGAAGCTTTCTTT. The encoded protein is CAIRQGANTEAFF.

The chain couples TRBV5-1 to TRBJ1-1; D gene uncertain. The CDR3 is 17 residues long. CDR1 is SGHRS, CDR2 YFSETQ, per germline. The V end lost 3 bases, the J end lost 4 bases, and 22 bases lay between the germline ends. The CDR3 spells CASSSLTVLSSGTEAFF. Here the CDR3 DNA reads TGCGCCAGCAGCTCGCTCACTGTTTTAAGTTCGGGCACTGAAGCTTTCTTT.

This rearrangement joins TRBV4-1 to TRBJ2-7; 11 bases map to TRBD2. The J segment lost 2 bases and the V segment lost 1 base, leaving 13 bases of the junction unmatched. Germline V gene sequence: CDR1 MGHRA, CDR2 YSYEKL. This CDR3 contains 19 residues. CDR3 sequence reads: CASSQAVGSSGRAAYEQYF. The CDR3 DNA follows: TGCGCCAGCAGCCAAGCCGTCGGGAGTAGCGGGAGGGCCGCCTACGAGCAGTACTTC.

The chain couples TRBV7-9 to TRBJ2-7; TRBD2 matches at 12 bases. Germline V gene sequence: CDR1 SEHNR, CDR2 FQNEAQ (reference sequence). This CDR3 has 15 residues. V lost 5 bases, J lost 2 bases, and 4 bases stayed unmatched. CDR3: CASSPRLAGAYEQYF. The CDR3 DNA sequence: TGTGCCAGCAGCCCACGACTAGCGGGAGCCTACGAGCAGTACTTC.

The chain carries TRBV5-1 and TRBJ2-5; maybe TRBD2 (5 bases). The germline V and J ends were trimmed by 1 base and 4 bases, with 17 bases remaining between them. The CDR3 length is 16 residues. Germline V gene lookup returns CDR1 SGHRS and CDR2 YFSETQ. The CDR3 loop reads CASSLSPTGGGETQYF. CDR3 DNA sequence: TGCGCCAGCAGCTTGTCCCCCACCGGAGGAGGAGAGACCCAGTACTTC. The full variable domain, with the rest looked up from reference TRBV5-1 and TRBJ2-5, is KAGVTQTPRYLIKTRGQQVTLSCSPISGHRSVSWYQQTPGQGLQFLFEYFSETQRNKGNFPGRFSGRQFSNSRSEMNVSTLELGDSALYLCASSLSPTGGGETQYFGPGTRLLVL.

This clone turned up a few times. CDR3 region: CASSLSGRGDSSTEKLFF. The CDR3 coding sequence is TGTGCCAGCAGCTTGTCCGGCAGGGGGGATTCCTCGACTGAAAAACTGTTTTTT. The rearrangement uses TRBV7-6 and TRBJ1-4; 7 nucleotides match TRBD1. V was pared by 3 bases and J by 7 bases, with 17 bases of the junction left unmatched. Germline V lookup: CDR1 SGHVS, CDR2 FNYEAQ. This CDR3 has 18 amino acids. The whole variable domain, remainder taken from reference TRBV7-6 and TRBJ1-4, is GAGVSQSPRYKVTKRGQDVALRCDPISGHVSLYWYRQALGQGPEFLTYFNYEAQQDKSGLPNDRFSAERPEGSISTLTIQRTEQRDSAMYRCASSLSGRGDSSTEKLFFGSGTQLSVL.